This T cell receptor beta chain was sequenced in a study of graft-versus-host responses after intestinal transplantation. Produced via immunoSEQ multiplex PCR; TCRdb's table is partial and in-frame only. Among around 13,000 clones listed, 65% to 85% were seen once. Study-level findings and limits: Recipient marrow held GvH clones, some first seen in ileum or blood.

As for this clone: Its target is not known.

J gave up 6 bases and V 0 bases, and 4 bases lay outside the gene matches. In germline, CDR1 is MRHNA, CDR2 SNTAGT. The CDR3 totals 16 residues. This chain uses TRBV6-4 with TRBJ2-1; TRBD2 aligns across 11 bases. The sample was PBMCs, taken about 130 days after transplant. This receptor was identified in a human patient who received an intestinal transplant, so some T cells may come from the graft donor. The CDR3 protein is CASSDSGLAEINEQFF. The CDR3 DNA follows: TGTGCCAGCAGTGACTCGGGACTAGCGGAGATCAATGAGCAGTTCTTC.